A selection of T cell receptor beta chains follows, all from one sample in a study of Ad26.COV2.S vaccination and SARS-CoV-2 variants. The table came from immunoSEQ multiplex PCR; TCRdb's copy has only in-frame clones and leaves some out. The data hold about 680,000 clones, with roughly 90% observed a single time. Sequenced material: peripheral blood, taken in a trial of Ad26.COV2.S vaccine versus placebo. These receptors all come from a person aged 18-60 years who received the Ad26.COV2.S COVID-19 vaccine or a placebo. Each CDR3 is given with its conserved first and last residue. The D gene is left open where the match is weak. Some rows have no size entry. The others give once, few or many, or a class for an expanded clone.

v_gene,abundance,d_gene,j_gene,CDR3aa,CDR3nt
TRBV20-1,-,TRBD2,TRBJ2-7,CSASMTSGGNEQYF,TGCAGTGCTAGTATGACTAGCGGGGGCAACGAGCAGTACTTC
TRBV7-6,-,TRBD2,TRBJ2-7,CASSGGGARYEQYF,TGTGCCAGCAGCGGGGGAGGGGCCCGATACGAGCAGTACTTC
TRBV6-4,-,TRBD2,TRBJ2-1,CASSDSPGLAGGRKFF,TGTGCCAGCAGTGACTCCCCGGGACTAGCGGGGGGGCGGAAGTTCTTC
TRBV7-9,-,-,TRBJ2-2,CASSSTTGAGELFF,TGTGCCAGCAGCTCGACGACTGGCGCCGGGGAGCTGTTTTTT
TRBV3-1/TRBV3-2,-,TRBD1,TRBJ1-4,CASSRMGPTGGEKLFF,TGTGCCAGCAGCCGAATGGGCCCGACAGGGGGTGAAAAACTGTTTTTT
TRBV5-6,-,-,TRBJ2-1,CASSRIGPLTENEQFF,TGTGCCAGCAGCCGTATTGGGCCGCTTACCGAAAATGAGCAGTTCTTC
TRBV18,once,-,TRBJ2-7,CASSPTPGYEQYF,TGTGCCAGCTCACCGACGCCGGGCTACGAGCAGTACTTC
TRBV19,-,TRBD1,TRBJ1-2,CASSGTGEWITYGYTF,TGTGCCAGTAGTGGGACAGGGGAGTGGATTACCTATGGCTACACCTTC
TRBV6-8,-,TRBD1,TRBJ1-2,CASSYLDRVGQGGITNYGYTF,TGTGCCAGCAGTTACCTCGATCGGGTCGGACAGGGAGGGATCACTAACTATGGCTACACCTTC
TRBV6-1,-,TRBD2,TRBJ2-3,CASSEWEGTDTQYF,TGTGCCAGCAGTGAATGGGAGGGGACGGATACGCAGTATTTT
TRBV7-2,-,-,TRBJ2-3,CASSLGVFQGFTDTQYF,TGTGCCAGCAGCTTAGGAGTATTCCAGGGGTTCACAGATACGCAGTATTTT
TRBV7-8,once,-,TRBJ2-6,CASSQRNARAAGANVLTF,TGTGCCAGCAGCCAAAGAAACGCCAGGGCGGCTGGGGCCAACGTCCTGACTTTC
TRBV10-1,-,TRBD2,TRBJ2-2,CASSDFRSSGSNEIGTGELFF,TGCGCCAGCAGTGATTTTCGGAGTAGCGGGAGTAACGAGATAGGCACCGGGGAGCTGTTTTTT
TRBV10-1,-,-,TRBJ2-2,CASSDDRPNTGELFF,TGCGCCAGCAGTGACGACAGGCCGAACACCGGGGAGCTGTTTTTT
TRBV21-1,-,-,TRBJ2-1,CASRLGVGDSGGFYNEQFF,TGTGCCAGCAGACTCGGGGTCGGGGATAGCGGGGGGTTCTACAATGAGCAGTTCTTC
TRBV5-8,-,-,TRBJ2-5,CASVGTEETQYF,TGTGCCAGCGTAGGGACGGAAGAGACCCAGTACTTC
TRBV27,-,-,TRBJ1-2,CASSPQGQGYTF,TGTGCCAGCAGCCCACAGGGTCAAGGCTACACCTTC
TRBV27,-,-,TRBJ2-1,CASRLVSGLYNEQFF,TGTGCCAGCAGGCTGGTAAGCGGGTTATACAATGAGCAGTTCTTC
TRBV27,-,-,TRBJ2-2,CASSPGAGNTGELFF,TGTGCCAGCAGTCCCGGGGCAGGGAACACCGGGGAGCTGTTTTTT
TRBV14,-,-,TRBJ2-1,CASSRERVPYNEQFF,TGTGCCAGCAGCCGGGAGCGGGTACCCTACAATGAGCAGTTCTTC
TRBV12-5,-,-,TRBJ2-7,CASGSSYEQYF,TGTGCTAGTGGATCGAGCTACGAGCAGTACTTC
TRBV18,-,-,TRBJ2-1,CASSPGTSPYNEQFF,TGTGCCAGCTCACCGGGGACAAGTCCCTACAATGAGCAGTTCTTC
TRBV3-1/TRBV3-2,-,-,TRBJ1-5,CASSQTFRVGQPQHF,TGTGCCAGCAGCCAAACCTTCAGGGTGGGTCAGCCCCAGCATTTT
TRBV3-1/TRBV3-2,-,-,TRBJ1-4,CASSQDKGGSEKLFF,TGTGCCAGCAGCCAAGATAAGGGTGGGAGCGAAAAACTGTTTTTT
TRBV19,-,-,TRBJ1-1,CASSMSPGGEAFF,TGTGCCAGTAGTATGTCTCCCGGGGGTGAAGCTTTCTTT
TRBV14,-,-,TRBJ2-7,CASSQDGKIPPYEQYF,TGTGCCAGCAGCCAAGATGGAAAGATACCCCCCTACGAGCAGTACTTC
TRBV27,-,-,TRBJ2-7,CASSGLSPQFHEQYF,TGTGCCAGCAGTGGCCTCAGTCCACAGTTCCACGAGCAGTACTTC
TRBV6-2/TRBV6-3,-,-,TRBJ1-2,CASSLRLYGYTF,TGTGCCAGCAGTCTGAGACTGTATGGCTACACCTTC
TRBV6-6,once,-,TRBJ1-4,CASSYREQGTNEKLFF,TGTGCCAGCAGTTACCGGGAGCAGGGAACTAATGAAAAACTGTTTTTT
TRBV29-1,-,-,TRBJ2-3,CSARGAGTDTQYF,TGCAGCGCCCGGGGGGCGGGAACAGATACGCAGTATTTT
TRBV6-5,-,-,TRBJ2-3,CASRRQGMADTQYF,TGTGCCAGCAGGCGGCAGGGGATGGCAGATACGCAGTATTTT
TRBV7-2,-,TRBD1,TRBJ2-1,CASSYETGNNEQFF,TGTGCCAGCAGCTATGAGACAGGGAACAATGAGCAGTTCTTC
TRBV4-3,few,TRBD1,TRBJ2-7,CASSQDRGTGYYEQYF,TGCGCCAGCAGCCAAGATCGTGGGACAGGCTACTACGAGCAGTACTTC
TRBV9,once,-,TRBJ1-6,CASSVAGGGSPLHF,TGTGCCAGCAGCGTGGCCGGGGGCGGTTCACCCCTCCACTTT